These T cell receptor beta chains were read from a single sample in a study of blood T cell repertoires in COVID-19. The protocol was immunoSEQ multiplex PCR, while the TCRdb copy is restricted to in-frame clones and leaves out a portion. The sample carries about 24,000 clones, under 95% recorded once. Sequenced material: peripheral blood. These receptors were collected from a man aged 65-85 years with active COVID-19. Both conserved end residues are part of each CDR3. D genes are given only for firm matches. Not all rows give a size; the values are once, few, many and, for expanded clones, a class.

v_gene,abundance,j_gene,d_gene,CDR3aa,CDR3nt
TRBV7-9,.,TRBJ2-7,TRBD1,CASSLLTGGPYEQYF,TGTGCCAGCAGCTTACTGACAGGGGGCCCCTACGAGCAGTACTTC
TRBV28,.,TRBJ2-1,TRBD1,CASSIPGQGSTFLYNEQFF,TGTGCCAGCAGTATCCCGGGACAGGGGTCTACCTTTCTCTACAATGAGCAGTTCTTC
TRBV5-1,once,TRBJ1-1,.,CASSLDFQSNTEAFF,TGCGCCAGCAGCTTGGATTTCCAGTCGAACACTGAAGCTTTCTTT
TRBV28,.,TRBJ1-4,.,CASSLQGRKLFF,TGTGCCAGCAGTTTACAGGGGAGAAAACTGTTTTTT
TRBV5-1,.,TRBJ1-1,TRBD1,CASSLLQGGSFTEAFF,TGCGCCAGCAGCTTGCTTCAGGGGGGAAGTTTTACTGAAGCTTTCTTT
TRBV29-1,.,TRBJ1-2,TRBD1,CSVNDRGRYGYTF,TGCAGCGTTAATGACAGGGGGCGATATGGCTACACCTTC
TRBV18,.,TRBJ2-1,TRBD1,CASSWDRKYNEQFF,TGTGCCAGCAGTTGGGACAGAAAATACAATGAGCAGTTCTTC
TRBV6-2/TRBV6-3,.,TRBJ2-5,.,CASSSAGAQYF,TGTGCCAGCAGTTCAGCAGGGGCCCAGTACTTC
TRBV2,.,TRBJ1-4,TRBD1,CASSAGTGPEKLFF,TGTGCCAGCAGTGCGGGGACAGGGCCTGAAAAACTGTTTTTT
TRBV7-9,.,TRBJ2-2,.,CASSLGSGQVRTGELFF,TGTGCCAGCAGCTTAGGTAGCGGACAGGTCCGGACCGGGGAGCTGTTTTTT
TRBV7-9,.,TRBJ1-2,TRBD1,CASSLSLEPTGNYGYTF,TGTGCCAGCAGCCTATCCCTGGAACCGACAGGGAACTATGGCTACACCTTC
TRBV18,.,TRBJ1-1,TRBD1,CASSPAGGNTEAFF,TGTGCCAGCTCACCGGCAGGGGGGAACACTGAAGCTTTCTTT
TRBV19,.,TRBJ2-6,.,CAAAGTGGANVLTF,TGTGCCGCTGCGGGAACGGGAGGGGCCAACGTCCTGACTTTC
TRBV10-3,.,TRBJ1-2,.,CAISQGPGAYTF,TGTGCCATCAGTCAAGGCCCGGGAGCCTACACCTTC
TRBV19,.,TRBJ1-2,TRBD1,CASSPIQGSYGYTF,TGTGCCAGTAGTCCTATACAGGGGAGCTATGGCTACACCTTC
TRBV19,.,TRBJ2-7,.,CASSIGVWPGPHYEQYF,TGTGCCAGTAGTATAGGGGTATGGCCAGGCCCCCACTACGAGCAGTACTTC
TRBV5-8,.,TRBJ2-3,TRBD2,CASSFSGGDTQYF,TGTGCCAGCAGCTTTAGCGGGGGTGATACGCAGTATTTT
TRBV5-1,.,TRBJ1-4,TRBD1,CASSSMPGQGGEKLFF,TGCGCCAGCAGCTCGATGCCGGGACAGGGTGGAGAAAAACTGTTTTTT
TRBV5-6,.,TRBJ2-4,.,CASSLVSRTGSKNIQYF,TGTGCCAGCAGCTTGGTGTCGAGAACAGGTTCCAAAAACATTCAGTACTTC
TRBV14,.,TRBJ2-1,.,CASSQVFDNEQFF,TGTGCCAGCAGCCAAGTCTTCGACAATGAGCAGTTCTTC
TRBV18,once,TRBJ2-5,.,CASSPLGQGQTQYF,TGTGCCAGCTCACCACTCGGGCAGGGCCAGACCCAGTACTTC
TRBV5-4,.,TRBJ2-4,.,CASSLGRQGNKNIQYF,TGTGCCAGCAGCTTGGGGCGGCAGGGGAACAAAAACATTCAGTACTTC
TRBV28,.,TRBJ1-2,.,CASSLLFLAESLNYGYTF,TGTGCCAGCAGTTTGTTGTTTTTGGCAGAAAGTCTTAACTATGGCTACACCTTC
TRBV7-2,.,TRBJ2-5,.,CASSLARRGETQYF,TGTGCCAGCAGCTTAGCGCGTCGGGGAGAGACCCAGTACTTC
TRBV5-5,.,TRBJ2-1,TRBD1,CASSFGTGRLEQFF,TGTGCCAGCAGTTTTGGGACAGGGCGGTTAGAGCAGTTCTTC
TRBV2,.,TRBJ2-7,TRBD2,CASSEQGLYEQYF,TGTGCCAGCAGTGAGCAGGGACTATACGAGCAGTACTTC
TRBV7-2,.,TRBJ2-7,TRBD2,CASSFLAGGPVYEQYF,TGTGCCAGCAGCTTCCTAGCGGGGGGGCCGGTATACGAGCAGTACTTC
TRBV4-1,.,TRBJ2-3,.,CASSQAIQGGFADTQYF,TGCGCCAGCAGCCAAGCAATACAGGGGGGGTTCGCAGATACGCAGTATTTT
TRBV7-9,.,TRBJ1-2,.,CASTEVGDGYTF,TGTGCCAGCACCGAAGTCGGAGATGGCTACACCTTC
TRBV19,.,TRBJ2-7,.,CASSIVLSYEQYF,TGTGCCAGTAGTATAGTACTATCCTACGAGCAGTACTTC
TRBV6-2/TRBV6-3,.,TRBJ2-3,.,CASSYSARTDTQYF,TGTGCCAGCAGTTACTCTGCCAGAACAGATACGCAGTATTTT
TRBV29-1,.,TRBJ1-1,TRBD1,CSVEGQPLSF,TGCAGCGTGGAGGGACAGCCCCTTTCCTTT
TRBV7-2,.,TRBJ2-1,.,CASSFRSSRLGRFF,TGTGCCAGCAGTTTCCGCTCGTCTCGACTAGGTAGGTTCTTC